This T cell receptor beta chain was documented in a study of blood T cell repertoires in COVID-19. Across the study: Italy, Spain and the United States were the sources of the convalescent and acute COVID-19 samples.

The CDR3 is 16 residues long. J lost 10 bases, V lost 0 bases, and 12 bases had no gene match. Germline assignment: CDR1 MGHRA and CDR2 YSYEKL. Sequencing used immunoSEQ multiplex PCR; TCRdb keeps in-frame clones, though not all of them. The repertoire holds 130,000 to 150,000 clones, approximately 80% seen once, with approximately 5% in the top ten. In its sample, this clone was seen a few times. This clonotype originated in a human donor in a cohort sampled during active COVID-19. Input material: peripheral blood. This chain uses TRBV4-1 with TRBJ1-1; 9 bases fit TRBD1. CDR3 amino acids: CASSQDWGTGNLAAFF. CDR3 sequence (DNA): TGCGCCAGCAGCCAAGATTGGGGGACAGGGAATTTGGCAGCTTTCTTT.